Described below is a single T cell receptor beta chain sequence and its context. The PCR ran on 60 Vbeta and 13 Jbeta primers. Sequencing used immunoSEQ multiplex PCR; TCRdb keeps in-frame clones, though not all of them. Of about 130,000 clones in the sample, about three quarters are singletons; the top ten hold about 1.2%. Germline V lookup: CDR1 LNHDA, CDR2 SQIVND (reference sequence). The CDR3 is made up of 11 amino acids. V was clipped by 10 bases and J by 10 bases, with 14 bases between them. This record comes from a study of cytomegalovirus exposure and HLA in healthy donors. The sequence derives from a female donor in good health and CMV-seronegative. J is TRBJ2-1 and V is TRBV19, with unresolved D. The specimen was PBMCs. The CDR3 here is CATYIGGEQFF. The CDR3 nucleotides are TGTGCCACCTACATAGGCGGCGAGCAGTTCTTC.